Each of the 21 T cell receptor beta chains below was sequenced from the same sample in a study of blood T cell repertoires in COVID-19. Assay used: immunoSEQ multiplex PCR; TCRdb lists only in-frame clones, some missing. In the table there are about 92,000 clones, roughly 72% of which are singletons. Sequenced: peripheral blood. The receptor source for this set is a woman aged 55-70 years in a cohort sampled during active or convalescent COVID-19.

The gene calls are TRBV7-2 and TRBJ2-3, with 8 nucleotides matching TRBD2. The CDR3 totals 17 residues. V gave up 1 base and J gave up 2 bases; unmatched junction bases: 8. Germline V gives CDR1 SGHTA, CDR2 FQGNSA. CDR3 sequence: CASSLVGAGGYTDTQYF. Here the CDR3 DNA reads TGTGCCAGCAGCTTAGTCGGTGCGGGGGGCTACACAGATACGCAGTATTTT.

The chain is built from TRBV2 and TRBJ1-5, with TRBD1 identical over 7 bases. The germline V gene has CDR1 SNHLY and CDR2 FYNNEI. The J segment lost 0 bases and the V segment lost 9 bases, leaving 5 bases of the junction unmatched. This CDR3 has 14 amino acids. The CDR3 reads CASQGGYSNQPQHF. The CDR3 coding sequence is TGTGCCAGTCAGGGGGGTTATAGCAATCAGCCCCAGCATTTT. Variable domain in full (rest from reference TRBV2 and TRBJ1-5): EPEVTQTPSHQVTQMGQEVILRCVPISNHLYFYWYRQILGQKVEFLVSFYNNEISEKSEIFDDQFSVERPDGSNFTLKIRSTKLEDSAMYFCASQGGYSNQPQHFGDGTRLSIL.

The J gene is TRBJ2-7, the V gene TRBV9, with D unclear. CDR3 length: 14 residues. Germline V gene sequence: CDR1 SGDLS, CDR2 YYNGEE. Trimming took 0 bases from V and 0 from J, leaving 7 bases between them. The CDR3 protein is CASSVEQSSYEQYF. DNA of the CDR3: TGTGCCAGCAGCGTAGAACAGAGCTCCTACGAGCAGTACTTC.

This chain uses TRBV10-3 with TRBJ1-5; D unclear. Per the germline V gene, CDR1 is ENHRY and CDR2 is SYGVKD. The V end lost 3 bases, the J end lost 7 bases, and 10 bases lay between the germline ends. The CDR3 contains 13 residues. The CDR3 protein is CAISDPGGQPQHF. CDR3 DNA: TGTGCCATCAGTGACCCGGGCGGGCAGCCCCAGCATTTT.

The chain employs TRBV5-1 and TRBJ1-1; D may be TRBD1 (6 bases). Trimming stripped 4 bases from V and 1 base from J, with 11 bases between. Germline V lookup: CDR1 SGHRS, CDR2 YFSETQ. CDR3 length: 14 amino acids. The CDR3, as DNA: TGCGCCAGCAGCAAATTACAGGGGAACACTGAAGCTTTCTTT. Protein sequence: CASSKLQGNTEAFF. Supplemented by reference TRBV5-1 and TRBJ1-1, the full variable domain reads KAGVTQTPRYLIKTRGQQVTLSCSPISGHRSVSWYQQTPGQGLQFLFEYFSETQRNKGNFPGRFSGRQFSNSRSEMNVSTLELGDSALYLCASSKLQGNTEAFFGQGTRLTVV.

V gene TRBV10-1 combines with J gene TRBJ2-7, with 9 bases fitting TRBD1. Germline CDR1 WNHNN, CDR2 SYGVQD (reference sequence). The J segment lost 2 bases and the V segment lost 0 bases, leaving 2 bases of the junction unmatched. The CDR3 sequence is 15 residues long. This CDR3 reads CASSESGDRAYEQYF. DNA of the CDR3: TGCGCCAGCAGTGAGTCAGGGGACAGGGCCTACGAGCAGTACTTC.

This clone was recorded at least ten times. V and J are TRBV7-8 and TRBJ2-3; 9 bases are a match to TRBD1. CDR1 is SGHVS and CDR2 is FQNEAQ in the germline V gene. The CDR3 totals 16 residues. The trim removed 8 bases at V and 3 bases at J, leaving 12 bases unmatched. In DNA, the CDR3 is TGTGCCAGCGATACGCGGGGAGGACAGGGGACAGATACGCAGTATTTT. Protein product: CASDTRGGQGTDTQYF.

The chain has TRBV4-1 and TRBJ1-3; D perhaps matches TRBD1 (5 bases). This CDR3 is built from 16 residues. Between the trimmed V and J ends, which lost 5 bases and 2 bases, there was a span of 16 bases. The germline CDR1 and CDR2 sequences are MGHRA and YSYEKL. The CDR3 protein is CASSERGAGPGNTIYF. In DNA form, the CDR3 reads TGCGCCAGCAGCGAAAGGGGTGCGGGACCTGGAAACACCATATATTTT.

Relative to its sample, this clone is medium-sized. CDR3 DNA sequence: TGTGCCAGCAGGGTGGCGGGGGCTGAAGCTTTCTTT. Translating gives CASRVAGAEAFF. The chain couples TRBV2 to TRBJ1-1; D may be TRBD1 (5 bases). Germline V lookup: CDR1 SNHLY, CDR2 FYNNEI. The CDR3 runs 12 residues. Trimming removed 6 bases at V and 6 bases at J, with 11 bases between. Using reference TRBV2 and TRBJ1-1 for the parts outside the CDR3, the full variable domain is EPEVTQTPSHQVTQMGQEVILRCVPISNHLYFYWYRQILGQKVEFLVSFYNNEISEKSEIFDDQFSVERPDGSNFTLKIRSTKLEDSAMYFCASRVAGAEAFFGQGTRLTVV.

The chain combines TRBV18 with TRBJ1-2; TRBD1 is a possible D gene (5 bases). From germline, CDR1 is KGHSH and CDR2 LQKENI. Trimming shortened V by 6 bases and J by 2 bases, and 10 bases separated the two germline ends. This CDR3 has 13 amino acids. CDR3 loop: CASSPAGNYGYTF. The DNA for the CDR3 is TGTGCCAGCTCCCCTGCAGGGAACTATGGCTACACCTTC.

This clone was seen just once. The chain combines TRBV5-1 with TRBJ1-4; TRBD1 aligns across 11 bases. The CDR3 has 17 amino acids. V lost 3 bases and J lost 7; bases outside the gene matches: 11. The V gene's germline CDR1 is SGHRS and CDR2 YFSETQ. CDR3 residues: CASSSVRGQGGGEKLFF. CDR3 DNA: TGCGCCAGCAGCTCGGTTCGGGGACAGGGGGGCGGTGAAAAACTGTTTTTT.

This chain uses TRBV10-3 with TRBJ1-5; 9 bases map to TRBD1. CDR3 length: 16 residues. The germline gives CDR1 ENHRY, CDR2 SYGVKD. V was clipped by 0 bases and J by 9 bases; unmatched bases: 9. CDR3 bases: TGTGCCATCAGTGAGTCGGCGGGACAGGGTCCCGGGCCCCAGCATTTT. Its protein is CAISESAGQGPGPQHF.

The chain is built from TRBV6-5 and TRBJ1-1; D is perhaps TRBD1 (5 bases). V was clipped by 5 bases and J by 6 bases, with 16 bases between them. The V gene's germline CDR1 is MNHEY and CDR2 SVGAGI. CDR3 length: 14 amino acids. The CDR3 DNA follows: TGTGCCAGCAGTCAGGGCCTCCCCTGGGCTGAAGCTTTCTTT. Its protein is CASSQGLPWAEAFF.

J is TRBJ2-3 and V is TRBV7-3; TRBD2 matches 8 bases. Trimming at V came to 3 bases and at J to 4 bases, leaving 3 bases not matched to a gene. This CDR3 contains 14 residues. Germline CDR1 is SGHTA and CDR2 is FQGTGA. CDR3 in DNA: TGTGCCAGCAGCTTGGGGACTAGAGCAGATACGCAGTATTTT. Protein product: CASSLGTRADTQYF.

The chain combines TRBV24-1 with TRBJ2-5; 8 bases agree with TRBD1. The CDR3 contains 16 residues. The V gene end was trimmed by 0 bases and the J gene end by 5 bases; junction bases not matched to a gene: 7. Germline-derived CDR1 and CDR2 are KGHDR and SFDVKD. CDR3 sequence (DNA): TGTGCCACCAGTGATTTGCAAGGACAGGGCAGGGAGACCCAGTACTTC. Protein sequence: CATSDLQGQGRETQYF.

In DNA form, the CDR3 reads TGTGCCAGCTCACCACGGGGGACAGACATTAATTCACCCCTCCACTTT. Protein sequence: CASSPRGTDINSPLHF. This chain joins TRBV18 and TRBJ1-6; 7 positions match TRBD1. Germline V gene data show CDR1 as KGHSH and CDR2 as LQKENI. CDR3 length equals 16 residues. With 1 base clipped from V and 6 bases from J, the junction kept 6 bases outside the gene matches.

The CDR3 nucleotides are TGCGCCAGCAGCTTCGCCGCGGTAGGCGGGGGGAGCGACGAGCAGTACTTC. Amino acid sequence: CASSFAAVGGGSDEQYF. V is TRBV5-1 and J is TRBJ2-7; TRBD2 matches 8 bases. CDR3 length: 17 residues. Germline V CDR1 and CDR2: SGHRS, YFSETQ. V lost 2 bases to trimming and J lost 5 bases; unmatched junction nucleotides: 15.

The chain is built from TRBV5-1 and TRBJ2-7; TRBD1 matches at 8 bases. Trimming removed 3 bases from V and 2 bases from J; junction bases left unmatched: 4. The CDR3 extends over 14 amino acids. CDR1 is SGHRS, CDR2 YFSETQ, per germline. CDR3 sequence: CASSSGTGTYEQYF. The DNA for the CDR3 is TGCGCCAGCAGCTCCGGGACAGGAACCTACGAGCAGTACTTC.

This clone was recorded a few times. The V gene is TRBV18, the J gene TRBJ1-5; 8 positions match TRBD1. Germline lookup yields CDR1 KGHSH and CDR2 LQKENI. With 6 bases clipped from V and 5 bases from J, the junction kept 12 bases outside the gene matches. The CDR3 length is 16 residues. The DNA of the CDR3 is TGTGCCAGCTCCGCCACCCGGGACAGGAGCCATCAGCCCCAGCATTTT. This translates into CASSATRDRSHQPQHF.

V usage is TRBV6-5 and J usage is TRBJ2-1; D not resolved. CDR3 length: 12 amino acids. With 4 bases removed from V and 8 bases from J, the gap between germline ends came to 9 bases. Looked up from germline, CDR1 is MNHEY and CDR2 is SVGAGI. The CDR3 loop is CASSSVSHEQFF. For the CDR3, the DNA is TGTGCCAGCAGTTCCGTTAGTCATGAGCAGTTCTTC.

V is TRBV6-5 and J is TRBJ1-4; TRBD1 agrees at 11 bases. The trim removed 4 bases at V and 10 bases at J, leaving 8 bases unmatched. CDR1 MNHEY and CDR2 SVGAGI come from the germline V gene. There are 15 residues in the CDR3. The CDR3 DNA sequence: TGTGCCAGCAGTTCCCCAGGACAGGGGGCCGGAAAACTGTTTTTT. Translation gives CASSSPGQGAGKLFF.